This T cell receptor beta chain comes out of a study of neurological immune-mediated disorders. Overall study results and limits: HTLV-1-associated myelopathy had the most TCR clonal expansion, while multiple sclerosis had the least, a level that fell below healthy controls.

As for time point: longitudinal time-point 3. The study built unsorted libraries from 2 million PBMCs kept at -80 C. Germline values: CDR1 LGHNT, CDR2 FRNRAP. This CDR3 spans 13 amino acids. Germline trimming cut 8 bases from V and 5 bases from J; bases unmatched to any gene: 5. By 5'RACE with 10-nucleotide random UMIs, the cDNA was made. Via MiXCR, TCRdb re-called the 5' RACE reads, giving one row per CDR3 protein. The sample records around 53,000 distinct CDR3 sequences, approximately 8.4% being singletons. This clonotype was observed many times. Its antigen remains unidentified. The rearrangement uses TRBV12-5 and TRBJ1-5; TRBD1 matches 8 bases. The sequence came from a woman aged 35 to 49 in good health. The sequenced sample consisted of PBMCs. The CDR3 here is CASRQGSDQPQHF. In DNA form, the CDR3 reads TGTGCTAGTCGACAGGGGTCCGATCAGCCCCAGCATTTT. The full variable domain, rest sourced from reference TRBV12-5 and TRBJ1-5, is DARVTQTPRHKVTEMGQEVTMRCQPILGHNTVFWYRQTMMQGLELLAYFRNRAPLDDSGMPKDRFSAEMPDATLATLKIQPSEPRDSAVYFCASRQGSDQPQHFGDGTRLSIL.